This T cell receptor (beta chain) was captured by sequencing in a study of vaccination effects on CD4 cells after COVID-19. Data came from immunoSEQ multiplex PCR; TCRdb stores just in-frame clones and leaves some out. The sample comprises around 71,000 clones, roughly 72% of which are singletons, and over 4% rests with the top ten. Sequencing in the ViraFEST assay came after antigen-specific CD4+ T cells had been expanded with viral peptide pools, which were used to stimulate PBMC. Culture proceeded for approximately 10 days, and CD4+ T cells were then isolated. All vaccine recipients tested negative for nucleocapsid antibodies and had never contracted SARS-CoV-2 infection. With V trimmed by 0 bases and J by 8 bases, 6 bases remained unmatched. Germline V gene sequence: CDR1 GTSNPN, CDR2 SVGIG (reference sequence). CDR3 length: 13 amino acids. This clone was picked up a small number of times. Its antigen remains unknown.

The TCR was taken from a human donor who received a COVID-19 vaccine. The J gene is TRBJ1-2, the V gene TRBV30, with 7 bases aligning to TRBD1. This specimen was CD4+ T cells from PBMCs cultured with HCoV-OC43 spike peptides, taken before COVID-19 vaccination. The sample's subset: HCoV-OC43 spike overlapping peptide pool stimulation. The CDR3 nucleotides are TGTGCCTGGAGTGTAAAGGGGGCGTCCGGCTACACCTTC. Encoded protein: CAWSVKGASGYTF.